Each of the 26 T cell receptor beta chains below was sequenced from the same sample in a study of T cells in Graves' hyperthyroidism and ophthalmopathy. The investigators amplified TCR beta CDR3 regions from RNA transcripts. A first-round RT-PCR of the TCR CDR3 used the HTBI primer set. TCRdb recomputed calls from the multiplex PCR reads with MiXCR, one row per CDR3 protein. The sample carries 500,000 to 600,000 distinct CDR3 sequences, 46% recorded once. The sequencing input was peripheral blood or thyroid tissue (not recorded which). These receptors were taken from an adult woman with Graves' disease, either hyperthyroidism or ophthalmopathy (not recorded which).

The table lists this clonotype with a count of one. The V call is TRBV7-2, the J call TRBJ2-7; D possibly corresponds to TRBD1 (5 bases). The J call could be wrong; TRBJ2-1 is a better fit for the DNA end. This CDR3 contains 16 residues. Germline assignment: CDR1 SGHTA and CDR2 FQGNSA. The CDR3 coding sequence is TGTGCCAGCAGCTCCCCCGACAGTCCCCTCTACAATGAGCAGTTCTTC. This gives the protein CASSSPDSPLYNEQFF.

This clonotype showed up many times. J is TRBJ2-5 and V is TRBV20-1, with 11 bases that match TRBD2. This CDR3 has 15 amino acids. V was clipped by 3 bases and J by 6 bases; unmatched bases: 9. Germline V gene data show CDR1 as DFQATT and CDR2 as SNEGSKA (reference sequence). As DNA, the CDR3 is TGCAGTGCTAGCCCGACTAGCGGGGTTGGACAGACCCAGTACTTC. Encoded protein: CSASPTSGVGQTQYF.

This clonotype was found a few times. V usage is TRBV2 and J usage is TRBJ1-2; D perhaps matches TRBD1 (5 bases). Germline V gene sequence: CDR1 SNHLY, CDR2 FYNNEI. This CDR3 is built from 14 residues. V was clipped by 2 bases and J by 2 bases, with 9 bases between them. Here the CDR3 DNA reads TGTGCCAGCAGTGAACAGGGACCCAACTATGGCTACACCTTC. It specifies CASSEQGPNYGYTF.

Of note for this clonotype: Given a much more abundant clone one base away, this may be a read error. V usage is TRBV9 and J usage is TRBJ2-7; D possibly uses TRBD1 or TRBD2 (6 bases each). Trimming removed 4 bases from V and 4 bases from J, with 18 bases in between. In germline, CDR1 is SGDLS, CDR2 YYNGEE. The CDR3 has 15 amino acids. The DNA for the CDR3 is TGTGCCAGCAGCCCCCGGGGGCCGAAACTGTACGAGCAGTACTTC. It translates to CASSPRGPKLYEQYF.

The table lists this clonotype with many counts. The CDR3 loop is CASSFRGNEKLFF. DNA of the CDR3: TGTGCCAGCAGCTTCCGGGGTAATGAAAAACTGTTTTTT. The V gene is TRBV7-2, the J gene TRBJ1-4; D gene uncertain. The germline CDR1 and CDR2 sequences are SGHTA and FQGNSA. The CDR3 runs to 13 residues. Trimming cost V 3 bases and J 4 bases, with 6 bases left between them.

This clonotype occurred many times. This chain joins TRBV2 and TRBJ1-2, with D tentatively TRBD1 (5 bases). Germline V gene data show CDR1 as SNHLY and CDR2 as FYNNEI. Trimming took off 10 bases at V and 1 base at J, with 16 bases between the two ends. CDR3 size: 14 residues. CDR3 protein: CATRSDSHNYGYTF. CDR3 DNA: TGTGCCACCAGAAGCGACAGTCATAACTATGGCTACACCTTC.

This clonotype was detected many times. J is TRBJ1-1 and V is TRBV5-1; TRBD1 is a possible D gene (5 bases). Germline V lookup: CDR1 SGHRS, CDR2 YFSETQ. This CDR3 is built from 13 residues. The V and J ends lost 0 bases and 6 bases respectively, with 9 bases between them. This CDR3 is CASSLEGSPEAFF. CDR3 DNA sequence: TGCGCCAGCAGCTTGGAGGGGTCCCCTGAAGCTTTCTTT. The variable domain in full, completed from reference TRBV5-1 and TRBJ1-1, reads KAGVTQTPRYLIKTRGQQVTLSCSPISGHRSVSWYQQTPGQGLQFLFEYFSETQRNKGNFPGRFSGRQFSNSRSEMNVSTLELGDSALYLCASSLEGSPEAFFGQGTRLTVV.

The chain uses TRBV7-2 and TRBJ2-5; the D is unclear. V gave up 7 bases and J gave up 4 bases, with 10 bases separating them. From germline, CDR1 is SGHTA and CDR2 FQGNSA. The CDR3 has 12 amino acids. The CDR3 nucleotides read TGTGCCAGCACCGATGGGATAGAGACCCAGTACTTC. Protein: CASTDGIETQYF.

In its sample, this clonotype was seen many times. The chain employs TRBV5-1 and TRBJ1-4; 10 nucleotides agree with TRBD1. Germline CDR1 reads SGHRS; CDR2 reads YFSETQ. The CDR3 sequence is 14 residues long. J gave up 8 bases and V 0 bases, and 1 base lay outside the gene matches. The CDR3 sequence: CASSLGQGAEKLFF. The DNA for the CDR3 is TGCGCCAGCAGCTTGGGACAGGGGGCGGAAAAACTGTTTTTT.

This chain joins TRBV19 and TRBJ2-6, with D possibly matching TRBD2 (5 bases). From germline, CDR1 is LNHDA and CDR2 SQIVND (reference sequence). V lost 7 bases and J lost 2, with 12 bases in between. The CDR3 is made up of 15 amino acids. The CDR3 DNA reads TGTGCCAGTATGACGGGGAACACTGGGGCCAACGTCCTGACTTTC. This gives the protein CASMTGNTGANVLTF.

The chain joins TRBV19 to TRBJ1-5; 7 bases match TRBD1. Per the germline V gene, CDR1 is LNHDA and CDR2 is SQIVND (reference sequence). V was clipped by 2 bases and J by 6 bases; unmatched bases: 4. The CDR3 contains 14 residues. The chain's CDR3 is CASSIRGRSQPQHF. Written as DNA, the CDR3 is TGTGCCAGTAGTATAAGGGGGCGCAGTCAGCCCCAGCATTTT.

The table lists this clonotype with many counts. V usage is TRBV4-2 and J usage is TRBJ2-2; D is tentatively TRBD1 or TRBD2 (5 bases each). This CDR3 has 16 amino acids. Per the germline V gene, CDR1 is LGHNA and CDR2 is YNFKEQ. V shed 1 base and J shed 4 bases, with 13 bases lying between them. In nucleotides, the CDR3 is TGTGCCAGCAGCCAAGGGGGGTTACGAGGCACCGGGGAGCTGTTTTTT. Protein product: CASSQGGLRGTGELFF.

V usage is TRBV29-1 and J usage is TRBJ1-2; D is unclear. The CDR3 has 15 amino acids. Trimming took off 3 bases at V and 3 bases at J, with 17 bases between the two ends. The germline gives CDR1 SQVTM, CDR2 ANQGSEA. CDR3 nucleotides: TGCAGCGTTGACTCCGCGACGGCAAAAGACTATGGCTACACCTTC. Amino acids: CSVDSATAKDYGYTF.

This clonotype was counted between two and nine times. This chain connects TRBV30 to TRBJ1-2; 9 positions match TRBD1. CDR3 size: 14 residues. From germline, CDR1 is GTSNPN and CDR2 SVGIG (reference sequence). Unmatched junction bases numbered 10, after V lost 4 bases and J lost 7 bases. The CDR3 bases are TGTGCCTGGACTCCGGACAGGGGTACTATTGGCTACACCTTC. This encodes CAWTPDRGTIGYTF. Full variable domain (outside the CDR3, taken from reference TRBV30 and TRBJ1-2): SQTIHQWPATLVQPVGSPLSLECTVEGTSNPNLYWYRQAAGRGLQLLFYSVGIGQISSEVPQNLSASRPQDRQFILSSKKLLLSDSGFYLCAWTPDRGTIGYTFGSGTRLTVV.

The chain carries TRBV29-1 and TRBJ2-7, with a tentative D call TRBD1 (6 bases). The CDR3 totals 12 residues. V lost 8 bases to trimming and J lost 5 bases, with 16 bases between them. CDR1 is SQVTM and CDR2 is ANQGSEA in the germline V gene. Here the CDR3 reads CSSLDSWNEQYF. As DNA, the CDR3 is TGCAGCAGTCTGGACAGCTGGAACGAGCAGTACTTC.

The table lists this clonotype with many counts. V and J are TRBV20-1 and TRBJ2-7, with 10 positions matching TRBD2. The germline CDR1 and CDR2 sequences are DFQATT and SNEGSKA (reference sequence). This CDR3 comprises 13 residues. Trimming at V came to 6 bases and at J to 6 bases, leaving 8 bases not matched to a gene. The CDR3 DNA follows: TGCAGTGCCGGGGGACTAGCGAGTTTCGAGCAGTACTTC. Its translation: CSAGGLASFEQYF.

The chain uses TRBV10-2 and TRBJ2-7; 8 bases fit TRBD2. Per germline, CDR1 WSHSY and CDR2 SAAADI. V shed 7 bases, J shed 7 bases, and the junction held 21 bases outside the gene matches. This CDR3 is 17 amino acids long. The CDR3 is CASNDRRGSGSWGEQYF. The CDR3 nucleotides read TGCGCCAGCAACGACAGAAGAGGGAGCGGGAGCTGGGGGGAGCAGTACTTC.

This clonotype was seen repeatedly, ten times or more. The chain uses TRBV20-1 and TRBJ1-1; a weak D match, TRBD1 (5 bases). In germline, CDR1 is DFQATT, CDR2 SNEGSKA (reference sequence). V was cut by 0 bases and J by 3 bases, with 14 bases left in between. The CDR3 consists of 15 residues. The CDR3 nucleotides are TGCAGTGCTAGAGATCGGAGAGGGACGGACACTGAAGCTTTCTTT. It translates to CSARDRRGTDTEAFF.

This clonotype has a count of ten or more. This chain links TRBV6-1 with TRBJ1-4; TRBD1 agrees at 11 bases. CDR3 length: 15 residues. The J segment lost 8 bases and the V segment lost 0 bases, leaving 2 bases of the junction unmatched. From germline, CDR1 is MNHNS and CDR2 SASEGT. CDR3 bases: TGTGCCAGCAGTGAAGCGGACAGGGGGCAGGAAAAACTGTTTTTT. Protein sequence: CASSEADRGQEKLFF.

The V and J genes are TRBV10-3 and TRBJ1-1; D is unclear. CDR1 and CDR2 from the germline V gene are ENHRY and SYGVKD. The CDR3 is 15 residues long. The V and J ends lost 1 base and 1 base respectively, with 10 bases between them. CDR3 bases: TGTGCCATCAGTGAGTTAGCCGCTCCGAACACTGAAGCTTTCTTT. This encodes CAISELAAPNTEAFF.

The chain joins TRBV6-5 to TRBJ2-7; no clear D gene. CDR3 length: 12 residues. From germline, CDR1 is MNHEY and CDR2 SVGAGI. Trimming shortened V by 8 bases and J by 2 bases, and 10 bases separated the two germline ends. The CDR3 sequence is CASGRMAYEQYF. The CDR3 DNA follows: TGTGCCAGCGGACGAATGGCCTACGAGCAGTACTTC.

This chain joins TRBV10-3 and TRBJ1-1; tentative D call: TRBD1 (5 bases). V lost 7 bases to trimming and J lost 3 bases, with 12 bases between them. Per the germline V gene, CDR1 is ENHRY and CDR2 is SYGVKD. This CDR3 spans 13 amino acids. Written as DNA, the CDR3 is TGTGCCATCAATGGGGGAAGGGACACTGAAGCTTTCTTT. This translates into CAINGGRDTEAFF.

The rearrangement joins TRBV12-3 or TRBV12-4 to TRBJ1-6; D not certain. V was trimmed by 5 bases and J by 8 bases, leaving 22 bases between them. This CDR3 is 17 amino acids long. The CDR3, as DNA: TGTGCCAGCAGTCCCCTTTACAGACATCAACGGCATTCACCCCTCCACTTT. It translates to CASSPLYRHQRHSPLHF.

About this clonotype itself: This could be a read error, since a much larger clone is one nucleotide away. This chain uses TRBV20-1 with TRBJ1-5; TRBD1 agrees at 8 bases. The CDR3 is made up of 16 amino acids. The germline V gene has CDR1 DFQATT and CDR2 SNEGSKA (reference sequence). J lost 2 bases, V lost 3 bases, and 9 bases had no gene match. CDR3 DNA: TGCAGTGCTAGTCAACCCCGGGACAGGCGCAATCAGCCCCAGCATTTT. Translation gives CSASQPRDRRNQPQHF.

This clonotype was picked up many times. The chain carries TRBV5-8 and TRBJ1-1, with D possibly TRBD1 on 5 matching bases. The CDR3 runs 13 residues. Germline-derived CDR1 and CDR2 are SGHTS and YDEGEE. The V end was cut by 4 bases, the J end by 5 bases, with 12 bases between. CDR3 nucleotide sequence: TGTGCCAGCAGCCATACAGGCCAAACTGAAGCTTTCTTT. Translating it yields CASSHTGQTEAFF.

This chain connects TRBV14 to TRBJ1-6; D is unclear. V lost 2 bases to trimming and J lost 9 bases, with 14 bases between them. CDR3 length: 15 residues. CDR1 is SGHDN and CDR2 is FVKESK in the germline V gene. CDR3 sequence: CASSQRRDRSSPLHF. The CDR3 DNA is TGTGCCAGCAGCCAACGCCGGGATCGGAGTTCACCCCTCCACTTT.